This is a list of T cell receptor beta chains from one sample in a study of cytomegalovirus exposure and HLA in healthy donors. Sequencing was performed with immunoSEQ multiplex PCR; in TCRdb, only in-frame clones are kept and a portion is missing. The table lists around 200,000 clones, around four fifths of them singletons. The sequenced sample was PBMCs. The receptor set was obtained from a man aged 50 or older in good health and CMV-seronegative. Both conserved end residues are part of each CDR3. Each record gives: CDR3 DNA, CDR3 protein, V gene, D gene, J gene, clone size. D genes are given only for firm matches. Expanded clones get a size class; other rows say once, few or many, or leave the size out.

TGTGCCAGCAGCTGGGTGCGGACAGGGTTCCGAAAACTGTTTTTT,CASSWVRTGFRKLFF,TRBV27,TRBD1,TRBJ1-4,.
TGTGCCAGCAGCCCGAGGACAGGGGGCGAGGGGAGGCAGCCCCAGCATTTT,CASSPRTGGEGRQPQHF,TRBV27,TRBD1,TRBJ1-5,.
TGTGCCAGCAGCTTAGTGGGCAGGGGCCAGAACACCGGGGAGCTGTTTTTT,CASSLVGRGQNTGELFF,TRBV11-2,.,TRBJ2-2,.
TGTGCCAGCAGTTTACAGGGAGGGAGGGTCACAGATACGCAGTATTTT,CASSLQGGRVTDTQYF,TRBV28,TRBD2,TRBJ2-3,.
TGTGCCAGCAGTCATGACAGGGGGGCCGCCATCTACGAGCAGTACTTC,CASSHDRGAAIYEQYF,TRBV28,TRBD1,TRBJ2-7,.
TGCGCCAGCAGCTTGGGCATCAGTTTTAACTATGGCTACACCTTC,CASSLGISFNYGYTF,TRBV5-1,.,TRBJ1-2,.
TGTGCCAGCCATGATAGCGGGAGAGAAGGTGAGCAGTTCTTC,CASHDSGREGEQFF,TRBV6-6,TRBD2,TRBJ2-1,few
TGTGCTAGTGGTAGGACTAGCGGGGGCTACTCCTACGAGCAGTACTTC,CASGRTSGGYSYEQYF,TRBV12-5,TRBD2,TRBJ2-7,.
TGTGCCAGCAGCCTGGGACAGTCTGCAACTAATGAAAAACTGTTTTTT,CASSLGQSATNEKLFF,TRBV4-2,TRBD1,TRBJ1-4,.
TGCGCCAGCAGCCCGACAGGGGGCGTTTCCCACGAGCAGTACTTC,CASSPTGGVSHEQYF,TRBV4-1,TRBD1,TRBJ2-7,.
TGTGCCAGCAGTTCAGGACTGAAAGAGACCCAGTACTTC,CASSSGLKETQYF,TRBV27,.,TRBJ2-5,.
TGTGCCAGCAGCTTCAAGACAGGCGTAGCCAAAAACATTCAGTACTTC,CASSFKTGVAKNIQYF,TRBV5-4,.,TRBJ2-4,.
TGTGCCAGCAGCCCCTTACCGAGAAGCGACAATGAGCAGTTCTTC,CASSPLPRSDNEQFF,TRBV9,.,TRBJ2-1,.
TGTGCCAGCAGCTCGACCACAGGGCACAAAGGAGCAGATACGCAGTATTTT,CASSSTTGHKGADTQYF,TRBV5-6,.,TRBJ2-3,.
TGTGCCAGCAGCCAAGATACTAGCGGGAGGGGCAATGAGCAGTTCTTC,CASSQDTSGRGNEQFF,TRBV4-2,TRBD2,TRBJ2-1,.
TGTGCCAGCAGCTGGAGGCGGGAGTCTACCGGGGAGCTGTTTTTT,CASSWRRESTGELFF,TRBV7-9,TRBD2,TRBJ2-2,.
TGTGCCAGCAGCAGACAGAACCCTGCGGCCCAGCATTTT,CASSRQNPAAQHF,TRBV6-6,.,TRBJ1-5,.
TGTGCCAGCAGCTCCCCTCTTTACGGGCAGTACTTC,CASSSPLYGQYF,TRBV7-8,.,TRBJ2-5,.
TGTGCCAGCAGTGGGGACAGGGGGCGAAATGAAAAACTGTTTTTT,CASSGDRGRNEKLFF,TRBV25-1,TRBD1,TRBJ1-4,few
TGTGCCAGCAGCTTATCTGGACTAGCGAAGGAGACCCAGTACTTC,CASSLSGLAKETQYF,TRBV7-3,TRBD2,TRBJ2-5,.
TGTGCCAGCACTAACTCCCAGCGTAGGTTCTCCTACGAGCAGTACTTC,CASTNSQRRFSYEQYF,TRBV6-5,.,TRBJ2-7,.
TGTGCCAGTACTTATAAAACAGGGGGGATGACAGATACGCAGTATTTT,CASTYKTGGMTDTQYF,TRBV19,TRBD1,TRBJ2-3,.
TGTGCCAGCAGCCAATCAAGGGGAACAGATACGCAGTATTTT,CASSQSRGTDTQYF,TRBV14,.,TRBJ2-3,.
TGTGCCAGCAGCGTAGCTTTGGGACTAGCGGGTCGCTCCTACAATGAGCAGTTCTTC,CASSVALGLAGRSYNEQFF,TRBV9,TRBD2,TRBJ2-1,.
TGTGCCAGCAGCTTGAGGCAGGGGGCAAATGAGCAGTTCTTC,CASSLRQGANEQFF,TRBV5-8,TRBD1,TRBJ2-1,.
TGTGCCAGCAGTGAAGTTCCTGACAGGTCCACTGAAGCTTTCTTT,CASSEVPDRSTEAFF,TRBV2,.,TRBJ1-1,.
TGTGCCAGCAGCCGGGACACCTCCTACAATGAGCAGTTCTTC,CASSRDTSYNEQFF,TRBV27,.,TRBJ2-1,.
TGTGCCAGCAGCTTATACCGGGGACTTCGAGAGCAGTACTTC,CASSLYRGLREQYF,TRBV5-6,.,TRBJ2-7,few
TGTGCCAGCTCACCGTTCCTTACCTACGAGCAGTACTTC,CASSPFLTYEQYF,TRBV18,.,TRBJ2-7,.
TGTGCCAGCAGTCTCACCGGGACAGGGCAAACCCTTAACTATGGCTACACCTTC,CASSLTGTGQTLNYGYTF,TRBV2,TRBD1,TRBJ1-2,.
TGTGCCAGCAGTGAAGACAGCCGAAGGTCCTACGAGCAGTACTTC,CASSEDSRRSYEQYF,TRBV2,.,TRBJ2-7,.
TGTGCCAGCAGTTGGACAGGGGGCTACACTGAAGCTTTCTTT,CASSWTGGYTEAFF,TRBV7-6,TRBD1,TRBJ1-1,.
TGTGCCAGCAGCTCCCTCACTGTTACGCAAGAGACCCAGTACTTC,CASSSLTVTQETQYF,TRBV7-3,.,TRBJ2-5,.